Sequencing of this T cell receptor (beta chain) was carried out in a study of OX40 agonist ivuxolimab in advanced cancers. Whole-study context: Of the patients, three showed partial responses, one with hepatocellular carcinoma and two with cutaneous melanoma.

Concerning this clone: Its antigen is not known.

Assay used: immunoSEQ multiplex PCR; TCRdb lists only in-frame clones, some missing. The table lists approximately 43,000 clones, approximately 80% of them singletons. Overall study results and limits: The CD4+ and CD8+ T cells in the blood had expanded clonally by week 6 at 0.1 to 3.0 mg/kg.

The CDR3 has 12 amino acids. The germline V gene has CDR1 MDHEN and CDR2 SYDVKM. V was clipped by 8 bases and J by 4 bases, with 11 bases between them. Blood specimens came from baseline, cycle 4 day 1, and cycle 7 day 1. The TCR sequence derives from an adult with an advanced solid tumor such as melanoma, head and neck, liver or kidney cancer. Sample: CD4+ or CD8+ T cells sorted from blood, taken in a trial of the OX40 agonist ivuxolimab. V is TRBV28 and J is TRBJ1-1; no clear D gene. The CDR3 DNA is TGTGCCAGCTTTCAAGTTTTCACTGAAGCTTTCTTT. Translation gives CASFQVFTEAFF.